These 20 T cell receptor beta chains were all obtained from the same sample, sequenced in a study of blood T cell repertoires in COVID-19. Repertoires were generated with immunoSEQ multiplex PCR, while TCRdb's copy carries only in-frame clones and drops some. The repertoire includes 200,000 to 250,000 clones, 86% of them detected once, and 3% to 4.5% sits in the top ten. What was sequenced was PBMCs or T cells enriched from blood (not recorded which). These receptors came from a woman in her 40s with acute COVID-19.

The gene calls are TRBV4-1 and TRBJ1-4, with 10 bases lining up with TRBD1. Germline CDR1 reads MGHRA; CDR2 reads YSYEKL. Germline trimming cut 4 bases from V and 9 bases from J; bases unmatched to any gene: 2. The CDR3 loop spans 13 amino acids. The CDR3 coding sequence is TGCGCCAGCAGCCTCGACAGGGGGCAAAAACTGTTTTTT. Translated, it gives CASSLDRGQKLFF.

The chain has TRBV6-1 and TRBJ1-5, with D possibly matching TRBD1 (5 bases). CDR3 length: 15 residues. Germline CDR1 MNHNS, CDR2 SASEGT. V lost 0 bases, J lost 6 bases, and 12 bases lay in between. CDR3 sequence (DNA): TGTGCCAGCAGTGAAGCGCAAGGGGTGGGTCAGCCCCAGCATTTT. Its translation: CASSEAQGVGQPQHF.

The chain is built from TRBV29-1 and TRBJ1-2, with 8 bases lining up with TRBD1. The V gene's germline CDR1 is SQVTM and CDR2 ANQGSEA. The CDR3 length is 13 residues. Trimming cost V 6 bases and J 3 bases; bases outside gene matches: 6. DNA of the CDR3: TGCAGCGTCTCAACAGGGGGGGACTATGGCTACACCTTC. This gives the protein CSVSTGGDYGYTF.

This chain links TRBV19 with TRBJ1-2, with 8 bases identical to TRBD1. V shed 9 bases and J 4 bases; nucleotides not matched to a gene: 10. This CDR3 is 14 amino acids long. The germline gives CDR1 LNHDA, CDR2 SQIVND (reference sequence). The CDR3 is CASVDRGSPYGYTF. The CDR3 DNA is TGTGCCAGCGTAGACAGGGGTTCACCCTATGGCTACACCTTC.

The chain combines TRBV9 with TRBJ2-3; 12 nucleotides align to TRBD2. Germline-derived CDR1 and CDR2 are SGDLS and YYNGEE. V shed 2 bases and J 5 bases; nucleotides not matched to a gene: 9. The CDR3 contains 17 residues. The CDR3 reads CASSVPLAGGPGDTQYF. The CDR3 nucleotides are TGTGCCAGCAGCGTTCCGCTAGCGGGGGGGCCGGGAGATACGCAGTATTTT.

Here the CDR3 reads CATSDAGRSQETQYF. The DNA of the CDR3 is TGTGCCACCAGTGATGCGGGACGGTCCCAAGAGACCCAGTACTTC. V usage is TRBV24-1 and J usage is TRBJ2-5; weak D call: TRBD2 (6 bases). Germline V gene sequence: CDR1 KGHDR, CDR2 SFDVKD. This CDR3 contains 15 residues. With 3 bases removed from V and 1 base from J, the gap between germline ends came to 11 bases.

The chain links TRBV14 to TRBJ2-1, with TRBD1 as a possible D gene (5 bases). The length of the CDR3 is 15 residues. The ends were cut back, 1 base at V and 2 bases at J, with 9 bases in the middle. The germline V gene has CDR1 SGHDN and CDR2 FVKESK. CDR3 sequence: CASSQGTYTYNEQFF. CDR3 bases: TGTGCCAGCAGCCAAGGGACATATACCTACAATGAGCAGTTCTTC.

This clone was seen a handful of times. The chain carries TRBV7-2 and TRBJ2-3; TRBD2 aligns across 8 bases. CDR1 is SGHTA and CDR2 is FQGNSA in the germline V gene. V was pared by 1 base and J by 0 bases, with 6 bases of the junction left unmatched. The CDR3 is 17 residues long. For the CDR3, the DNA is TGTGCCAGCAGCTTAGTTGCTAGCGGGCCTAGCACAGATACGCAGTATTTT. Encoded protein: CASSLVASGPSTDTQYF.

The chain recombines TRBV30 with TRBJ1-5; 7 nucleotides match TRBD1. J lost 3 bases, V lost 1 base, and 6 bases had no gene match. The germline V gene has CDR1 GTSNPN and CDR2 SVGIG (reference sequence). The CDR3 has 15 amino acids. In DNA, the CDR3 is TGTGCCTGGAGTGCTCCGGGACAGTACAATCAGCCCCAGCATTTT. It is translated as CAWSAPGQYNQPQHF.

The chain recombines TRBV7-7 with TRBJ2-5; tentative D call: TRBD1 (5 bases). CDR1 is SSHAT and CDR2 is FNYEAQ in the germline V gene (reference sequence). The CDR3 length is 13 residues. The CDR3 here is CATVGADQETQYF. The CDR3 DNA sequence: TGTGCTACGGTAGGGGCGGATCAAGAGACCCAGTACTTC.

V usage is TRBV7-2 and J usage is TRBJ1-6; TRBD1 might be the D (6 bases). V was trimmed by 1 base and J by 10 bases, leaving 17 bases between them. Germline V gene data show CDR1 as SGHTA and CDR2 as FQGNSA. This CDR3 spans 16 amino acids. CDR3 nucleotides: TGTGCCAGCAGCTTAGTCCCAGGGGCCAGGGAATCACCCCTCCACTTT. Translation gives CASSLVPGARESPLHF. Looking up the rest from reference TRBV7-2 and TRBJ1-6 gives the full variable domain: GAGVSQSPSNKVTEKGKDVELRCDPISGHTALYWYRQSLGQGLEFLIYFQGNSAPDKSGLPSDRFSAERTGGSVSTLTIQRTQQEDSAVYLCASSLVPGARESPLHFGNGTRLTVT.

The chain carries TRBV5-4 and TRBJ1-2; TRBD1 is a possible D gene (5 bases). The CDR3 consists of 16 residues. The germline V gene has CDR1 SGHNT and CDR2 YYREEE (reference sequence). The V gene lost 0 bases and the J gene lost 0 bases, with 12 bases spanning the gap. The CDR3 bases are TGTGCCAGCAGCTTGGACCCCACGGGGGCTAACTATGGCTACACCTTC. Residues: CASSLDPTGANYGYTF. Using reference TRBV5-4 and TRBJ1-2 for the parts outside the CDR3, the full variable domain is ETGVTQSPTHLIKTRGQQVTLRCSSQSGHNTVSWYQQALGQGPQFIFQYYREEENGRGNFPPRFSGLQFPNYSSELNVNALELDDSALYLCASSLDPTGANYGYTFGSGTRLTVV.

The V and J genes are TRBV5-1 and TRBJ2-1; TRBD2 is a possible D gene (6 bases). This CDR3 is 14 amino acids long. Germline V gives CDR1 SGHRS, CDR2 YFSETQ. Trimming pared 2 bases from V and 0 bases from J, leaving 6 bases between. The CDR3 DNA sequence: TGCGCCAGCAGCTTCGGGAGCTCCTACAATGAGCAGTTCTTC. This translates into CASSFGSSYNEQFF.

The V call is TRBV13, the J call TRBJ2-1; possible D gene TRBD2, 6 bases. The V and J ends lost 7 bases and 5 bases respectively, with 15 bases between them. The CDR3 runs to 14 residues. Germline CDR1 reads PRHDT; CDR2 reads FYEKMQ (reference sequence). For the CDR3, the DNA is TGTGCCAGCAAGCAGGACTACGCCGACAATGAGCAGTTCTTC. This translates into CASKQDYADNEQFF.

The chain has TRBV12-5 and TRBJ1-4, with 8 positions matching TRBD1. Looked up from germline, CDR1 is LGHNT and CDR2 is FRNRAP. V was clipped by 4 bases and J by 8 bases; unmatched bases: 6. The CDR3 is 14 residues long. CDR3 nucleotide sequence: TGTGCTAGTGGTTCGGACAGGGATCGGGAAAAACTGTTTTTT. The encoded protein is CASGSDRDREKLFF.

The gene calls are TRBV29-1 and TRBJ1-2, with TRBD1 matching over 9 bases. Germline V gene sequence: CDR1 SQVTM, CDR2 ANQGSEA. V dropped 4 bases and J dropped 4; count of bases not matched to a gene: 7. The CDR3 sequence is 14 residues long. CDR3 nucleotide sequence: TGCAGCGTTGGTAGGGACAGGGCCCCCTATGGCTACACCTTC. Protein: CSVGRDRAPYGYTF.

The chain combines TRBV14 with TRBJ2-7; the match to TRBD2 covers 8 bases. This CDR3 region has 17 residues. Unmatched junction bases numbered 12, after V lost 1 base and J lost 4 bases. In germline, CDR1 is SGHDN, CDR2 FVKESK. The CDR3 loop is CASSQVLPSGGSYEQYF. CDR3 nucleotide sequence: TGTGCCAGCAGCCAAGTCCTCCCCAGCGGGGGATCTTACGAGCAGTACTTC.

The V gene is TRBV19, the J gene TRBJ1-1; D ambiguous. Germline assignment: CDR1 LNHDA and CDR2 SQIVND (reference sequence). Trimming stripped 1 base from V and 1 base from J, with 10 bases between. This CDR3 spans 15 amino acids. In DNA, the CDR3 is TGTGCCAGTAGTATAGTCCGCGGGAAGAACACTGAAGCTTTCTTT. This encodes CASSIVRGKNTEAFF. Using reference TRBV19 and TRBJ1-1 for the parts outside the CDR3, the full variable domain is DGGITQSPKYLFRKEGQNVTLSCEQNLNHDAMYWYRQDPGQGLRLIYYSQIVNDFQKGDIAEGYSVSREKKESFPLTVTSAQKNPTAFYLCASSIVRGKNTEAFFGQGTRLTVV.

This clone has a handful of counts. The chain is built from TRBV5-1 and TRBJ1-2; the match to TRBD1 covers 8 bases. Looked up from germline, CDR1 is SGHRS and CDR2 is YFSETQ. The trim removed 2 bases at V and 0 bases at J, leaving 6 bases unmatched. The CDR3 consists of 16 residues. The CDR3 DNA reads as TGCGCCAGCAGCTTTGGGACAGGTGAAGCTAACTATGGCTACACCTTC. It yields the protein CASSFGTGEANYGYTF.

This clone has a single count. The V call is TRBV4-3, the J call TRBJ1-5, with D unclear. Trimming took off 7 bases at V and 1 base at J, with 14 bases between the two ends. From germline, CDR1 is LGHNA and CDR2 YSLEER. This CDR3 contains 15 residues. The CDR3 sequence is CASNEAVSSNQPQHF. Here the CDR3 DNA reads TGCGCCAGCAATGAGGCGGTGAGCAGCAATCAGCCCCAGCATTTT.